This TCR beta chain is drawn from a study of cytomegalovirus exposure and HLA in healthy donors. Whole-study findings and limits: Reports credit the classifier with highly specific, highly sensitive diagnosis of cytomegalovirus status. Later findings reportedly placed an Asian-associated ancestry cluster below the approximately 630-donor mean for N-insertions.

Of note for this clone: Its cognate antigen is unknown.

CDR1 and CDR2 (germline): SGHRS, YFSETQ. V lost 4 bases to trimming and J lost 7 bases; unmatched junction nucleotides: 10. There are 14 residues in the CDR3. The PCR made use of 60 Vbeta and 13 Jbeta primers. The assay was immunoSEQ multiplex PCR, and TCRdb's table has in-frame clones only and misses some. Here the sample spans more than 150,000 clones, around 81% being singletons. The source material was PBMCs. This chain connects TRBV5-1 to TRBJ2-7, with TRBD1 matching over 8 bases. The sequence came from a woman in her twenties or thirties in good health and CMV-seronegative. CDR3 in amino acids: CASSPDREDGEQYF. The CDR3 coding sequence is TGCGCCAGCAGCCCGGACAGGGAAGATGGGGAGCAGTACTTC.